The present TCR beta chain was sequenced within a study of Ad26.COV2.S vaccination and SARS-CoV-2 variants. Some clones are missing from TCRdb's copy, which holds only in-frame ones; the method was immunoSEQ multiplex PCR. The sample has under 500,000 clones; 92% are singletons. There are 13 residues in the CDR3. The ends were cut back, 2 bases at V and 1 base at J, with 8 bases in the middle. CDR1 is GTSNPN and CDR2 is SVGIG in the germline V gene (reference sequence). Study conclusions and caveats: Measurement of non-spike TCR breadth gave similar results in vaccine and placebo recipients.

This sample's treatment: 15 to 20 received Ad26.COV2.S at low or high dose, single or two shots; about five received placebo; per-sample allocation not given. Sampling was done on day 63 after the first vaccine or placebo injection. Vaccine was an Ad26 vector expressing Wuhan-strain SARS-CoV-2 spike. On this clone itself: Its specificity is unknown.

The TCR originated in a person aged 18-65 years who received the Ad26.COV2.S COVID-19 vaccine or a placebo. The sequenced sample was peripheral blood, obtained in a trial of Ad26.COV2.S vaccine versus placebo. The rearrangement joins TRBV30 to TRBJ1-1; D is unclear. The DNA of the CDR3 is TGTGCCTGGAGTATCCAAGCGAACACTGAAGCTTTCTTT. It specifies CAWSIQANTEAFF.